The clone carrying this TCR beta chain was picked up a small number of times. The antigen remains undetermined. The source of the sample is a study of vaccination effects on CD4 cells after COVID-19. Study details: Post-vaccine sample collection fell at a median of 72 days after the second dose. General study results and limits: In healthy vaccinees, only 1 of 255 vaccine-induced clones cross-reacted with common cold coronaviruses. The study, lacking early post-infection timepoints, had few convalescent patients.

The assay was immunoSEQ multiplex PCR, and TCRdb's table has in-frame clones only and misses some. Altogether around 33,000 clones are present, roughly four fifths being singletons, with the ten largest covering approximately 1.5%. In the ViraFEST assay, antigen-specific CD4+ clonotypes were identified by expansion after peptide-pool stimulation. Following a roughly 11-day culture, CD4+ T cells were purified. All study participants received two doses of BNT162b2 or mRNA-1273 vaccine. On both days 3 and 7, half of the culture medium was replaced with IL-2 medium. Germline V gene sequence: CDR1 SGHTA, CDR2 FQGTGA. This CDR3 is 15 amino acids long. V shed 3 bases and J shed 0 bases, with 10 bases lying between them.

The chain has TRBV7-3 and TRBJ2-3, with no clear D. The clonotype originates from a human donor who received a COVID-19 vaccine. Some clones in this sample may be carry-over from other donors' samples. The source was CD4+ T cells from PBMCs cultured with HCoV-NL63 spike peptides, collected after COVID-19 vaccination. The CDR3 protein is CASSFWGTSTDTQYF. In DNA, the CDR3 is TGTGCCAGCAGCTTCTGGGGAACTAGCACAGATACGCAGTATTTT.